Listed here are 6 T cell receptor beta chains from one sample, sequenced in a study of blood T cells in healthy people across ages. A J-beta primer mix and a sample-barcoded 5' primer were used in a second PCR of roughly 7 to 12 cycles. TCRdb recomputed calls from the 5' RACE reads with MiXCR, one row per CDR3 protein. The sample yields some 1,800,000 distinct CDR3 sequences, about two fifths seen once. Specimen: blood. Every receptor here comes from a human donor in good health.

V and J are TRBV4-1 and TRBJ2-7, with TRBD1 matching 7 bases. V was clipped by 0 bases and J by 4 bases; unmatched bases: 6. From germline, CDR1 is MGHRA and CDR2 YSYEKL. The CDR3 spans 15 residues. The CDR3 sequence: CASSQEEGAWYEQYF. Written as DNA, the CDR3 is TGCGCCAGCAGCCAAGAAGAGGGGGCTTGGTACGAGCAGTACTTC.

As regards this clonotype: The junction does not match germline at one end; this may be a read error. The chain couples TRBV11-1 to TRBJ2-3; D uncertain. The CDR3 has 15 amino acids. CDR1 and CDR2 from the germline V gene are SGHAT and FQDESV (reference sequence). The chain's CDR3 is CAGSATGPRTDTQYF. CDR3 sequence (DNA): TGTGCCGGCAGCGCGACGGGCCCTCGGACAGATACGCAGTATTTT.

The chain uses TRBV12-5 and TRBJ2-5, with D unclear. There are 12 residues in the CDR3. Germline V lookup: CDR1 LGHNT, CDR2 FRNRAP. Trimming took off 5 bases at V and 5 bases at J, with 9 bases between the two ends. The CDR3 loop reads CASGRILETQYF. The CDR3 nucleotides are TGTGCTAGTGGTAGAATATTGGAGACCCAGTACTTC.

This clonotype was counted only a few times. J is TRBJ1-2 and V is TRBV29-1; TRBD1 aligns across 7 bases. The ends lost 3 bases at V and 7 bases at J; junction bases unmatched: 8. The CDR3 totals 13 residues. Looked up from germline, CDR1 is SQVTM and CDR2 is ANQGSEA. The CDR3 protein is CSVDRTGVAGYTF. CDR3 in DNA: TGCAGCGTTGATAGAACAGGGGTAGCTGGCTACACCTTC.

This clonotype appeared a few times. The rearrangement links TRBV7-8 to TRBJ1-5; maybe TRBD1 (6 bases). The CDR3 consists of 16 residues. V gave up 0 bases and J gave up 2 bases, with 11 bases separating them. Germline lookup yields CDR1 SGHVS and CDR2 FQNEAQ. CDR3 nucleotide sequence: TGTGCCAGCAGCTTAGCGGGGGGGCACGGCAATCAGCCCCAGCATTTT. Its protein product is CASSLAGGHGNQPQHF. Supplemented by reference TRBV7-8 and TRBJ1-5, the full variable domain reads GAGVSQSPRYKVAKRGQDVALRCDPISGHVSLFWYQQALGQGPEFLTYFQNEAQLDKSGLPSDRFFAERPEGSVSTLKIQRTQQEDSAVYLCASSLAGGHGNQPQHFGDGTRLSIL.

This chain uses TRBV5-5 with TRBJ2-7; tentatively, D is TRBD1 or TRBD2 (5 bases each). CDR1 is SGHKS and CDR2 is YYEKEE in the germline V gene (reference sequence). The length of the CDR3 is 15 residues. V was cut by 3 bases and J by 3 bases, with 16 bases left in between. The CDR3 spells CASSSPRDGIYEQYF. CDR3 DNA sequence: TGTGCCAGCAGCTCGCCCCGGGACGGGATCTACGAGCAGTACTTC.